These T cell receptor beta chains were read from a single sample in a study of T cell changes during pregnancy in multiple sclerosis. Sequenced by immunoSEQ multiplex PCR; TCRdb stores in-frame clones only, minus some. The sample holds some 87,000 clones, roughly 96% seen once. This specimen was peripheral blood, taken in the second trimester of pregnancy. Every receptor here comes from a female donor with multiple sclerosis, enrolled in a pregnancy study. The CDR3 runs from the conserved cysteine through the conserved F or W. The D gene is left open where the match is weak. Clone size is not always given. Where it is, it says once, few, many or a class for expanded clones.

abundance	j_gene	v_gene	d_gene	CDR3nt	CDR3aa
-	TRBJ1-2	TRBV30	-	TGTGCCTGGAACTCGGTCGGTGGCGGGGGCTACACCTTC	CAWNSVGGGGYTF
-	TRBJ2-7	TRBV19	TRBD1	TGTGCCAGTAGTCCACCGGGACAGACCCGCGAGCAGTACTTC	CASSPPGQTREQYF
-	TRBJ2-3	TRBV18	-	TGTGCCAGCTCACCTTCGGTTAGAGGCACAGATACGCAGTATTTT	CASSPSVRGTDTQYF
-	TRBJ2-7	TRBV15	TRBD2	TGTGCCACCAGCAGAGCACGAGGACTAGGAGATTACGAGCAGTACTTC	CATSRARGLGDYEQYF
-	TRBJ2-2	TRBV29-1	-	TGCAGCGCATCTACAGGCGGCACCGGGGAGCTGTTTTTT	CSASTGGTGELFF
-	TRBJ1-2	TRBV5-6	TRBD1	TGTGCCAGCAGGCTGAGAGGGGGACAGTTCTATGGCTACACCTTC	CASRLRGGQFYGYTF
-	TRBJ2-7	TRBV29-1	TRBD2	TGCAGCGTTCAGCGGGAGTCCTTCTGGGGGGAGCAGTACTTC	CSVQRESFWGEQYF
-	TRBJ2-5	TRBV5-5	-	TGTGCCAGCAGCCCCTTAAGAGAGGGCCGGGAGACCCAGTACTTC	CASSPLREGRETQYF
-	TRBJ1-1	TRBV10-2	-	TGCGCCACTAACCCAGGGATAAGCAACACTGAAGCTTTCTTT	CATNPGISNTEAFF
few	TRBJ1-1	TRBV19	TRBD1	TGTGCCAGTAGTATAGCGGCAGGGGGCACTGAAGCTTTCTTT	CASSIAAGGTEAFF
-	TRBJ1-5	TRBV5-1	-	TGCGCCAGCAGCGTAGGGGGAAGCAATCAGCCCCAGCATTTT	CASSVGGSNQPQHF
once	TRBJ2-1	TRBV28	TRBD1	TGTGCCAGCAGGGACAGGGGGCGCACCAATGAGCAGTTCTTC	CASRDRGRTNEQFF
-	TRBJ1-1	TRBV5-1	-	TGCGCCAGCAGCTTGGGAGGGTACGTCACTGAAGCTTTCTTT	CASSLGGYVTEAFF
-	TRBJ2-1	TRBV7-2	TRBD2	TGTGCCAGCAGCTTAGAGGGGACTAGCAGCCGCAATGAGCAGTTCTTC	CASSLEGTSSRNEQFF
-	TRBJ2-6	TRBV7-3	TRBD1	TGTGCCAGCAGCTTAAGGACAGGGACCGGGGCCAACGTCCTGACTTTC	CASSLRTGTGANVLTF
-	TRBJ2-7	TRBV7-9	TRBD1	TGTGCCAGCAGTTCTCCCGCCCGACAGGGCCCCTACGAGCAGTACTTC	CASSSPARQGPYEQYF
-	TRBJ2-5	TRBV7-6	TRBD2	TGTGCCAGCAGCTCGGGACTAGCGGGAGAATCGGAGACCCAGTACTTC	CASSSGLAGESETQYF
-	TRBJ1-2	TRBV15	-	TGTGCCACCAGCAGAGTCGGGGGGGGCCCCTATGGCTACACCTTC	CATSRVGGGPYGYTF
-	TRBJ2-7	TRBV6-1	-	TGTGCCAGCAGTGAAGCTACCTACGAGCAGTACTTC	CASSEATYEQYF
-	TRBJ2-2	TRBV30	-	TGTGCCTGGGGAACAGGGAGAACCGGGGAGCTGTTTTTT	CAWGTGRTGELFF
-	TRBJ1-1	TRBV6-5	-	TGTGCCAGCAGTTACTCGTTCGACACTGAAGCTTTCTTT	CASSYSFDTEAFF
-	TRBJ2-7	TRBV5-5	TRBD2	TGTGCCAGCAGCTTGGGGCTAGCGGGAGGTCGGGACGAGCAGTACTTC	CASSLGLAGGRDEQYF
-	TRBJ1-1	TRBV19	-	TGTGCCAGTAGTATAGCCGTGAACACTGAAGCTTTCTTT	CASSIAVNTEAFF
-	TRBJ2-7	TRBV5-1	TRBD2	TGCGCCAGCAGCTTTTCCCACCGGGAGCGGGGCGAGCAGTACTTC	CASSFSHRERGEQYF
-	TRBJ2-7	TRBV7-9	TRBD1	TGTGCCAGCAGCTCGATGGGGGGACAGGGGGCCTACGAGCAGTACTTC	CASSSMGGQGAYEQYF
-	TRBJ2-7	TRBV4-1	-	TGCGCCAGCAGCCAGGAAGCGGTGAGCTCCTACGAGCAGTACTTC	CASSQEAVSSYEQYF
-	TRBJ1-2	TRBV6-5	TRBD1	TGTGCCAGCAGTTACTCGACAGGGAACTATGGCTACACCTTC	CASSYSTGNYGYTF
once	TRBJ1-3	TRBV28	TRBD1	TGTGCCAGCAGTTTGCCCGGGACAGTCTCTGGAAACACCATATATTTT	CASSLPGTVSGNTIYF
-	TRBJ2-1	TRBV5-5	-	TGTGCCAGCAGCGGAGTGACTATCAATGAGCAGTTCTTC	CASSGVTINEQFF
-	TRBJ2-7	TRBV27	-	TGTGCCAGCAGTCACGGGGGCTCCTACGAGCAGTACTTC	CASSHGGSYEQYF
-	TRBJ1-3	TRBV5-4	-	TGTGCCAGCAGCCGAGGCCAACATCTATCCTCTGGAAACACCATATATTTT	CASSRGQHLSSGNTIYF
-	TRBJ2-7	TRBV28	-	TGTGCCAGCAGTTCAGGGTTTGCCGAGCAGTACTTC	CASSSGFAEQYF
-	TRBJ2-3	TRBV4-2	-	TGTGCCAGCAGCCTTCAACCCCGTACAGGGGGGGGTGATACGCAGTATTTT	CASSLQPRTGGGDTQYF
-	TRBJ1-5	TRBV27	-	TGTGCCAGCAGTCGGGGGGGCAATCAGCCCCAGCATTTT	CASSRGGNQPQHF
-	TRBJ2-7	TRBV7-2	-	TGTGCCAGCAGCCGGGACTTTTCCTACGAGCAGTACTTC	CASSRDFSYEQYF
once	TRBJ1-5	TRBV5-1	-	TGCGCCAGCAGCTTGATGGGAGGGGACAATCAGCCCCAGCATTTT	CASSLMGGDNQPQHF
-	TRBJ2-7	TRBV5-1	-	TGCGCCAGCAGCGACTCGAGTGTCTACGAGCAGTACTTC	CASSDSSVYEQYF